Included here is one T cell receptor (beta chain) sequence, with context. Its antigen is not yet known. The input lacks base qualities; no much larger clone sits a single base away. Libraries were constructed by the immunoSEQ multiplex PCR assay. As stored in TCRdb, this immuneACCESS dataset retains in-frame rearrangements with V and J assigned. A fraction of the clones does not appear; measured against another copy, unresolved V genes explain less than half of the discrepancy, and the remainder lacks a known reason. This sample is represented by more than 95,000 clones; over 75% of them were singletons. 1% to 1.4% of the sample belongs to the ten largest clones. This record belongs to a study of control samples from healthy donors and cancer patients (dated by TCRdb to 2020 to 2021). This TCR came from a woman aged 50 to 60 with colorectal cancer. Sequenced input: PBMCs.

The DNA reads as follows: TGCGCCAGCAGTGGAGGCCAGGGGGCTTTCGAGCAGTACTTC. The encoded protein is CASSGGQGAFEQYF. The chain joins TRBV10-1 to TRBJ2-7; 8 junctional bases match TRBD1. The germline V gene (reference sequence) gives CDR1 as WNHNN and CDR2 as SYGVQD. V is cut back by 4 bases and J by 6 bases, with 8 bases in the junction unmatched. From the cysteine up to the phenylalanine, the CDR3 has a length of 14 residues. Kept here is only the CDR3 DNA, which spans 42 bases and is read in frame from base 1.